Presented here are 6 T cell receptor beta chains from one specimen sequenced in a study of blood T cell repertoires in COVID-19. Using immunoSEQ multiplex PCR, the repertoire was profiled, and TCRdb retains in-frame clones only, with some absent. This sample carries 170,000 or so clones, roughly 90% of them seen once, and the ten largest clones take more than 6.5%. The sample comprised PBMCs or T cells enriched from blood (not recorded which). These receptors were taken from a woman aged 50 to 60 who had recovered from COVID-19.

The chain couples TRBV30 to TRBJ1-4, with D possibly being TRBD1 (5 bases). V gave up 0 bases and J gave up 5 bases, with 13 bases separating them. Germline V gene data show CDR1 as GTSNPN and CDR2 as SVGIG (reference sequence). This CDR3 has 15 residues. The CDR3 sequence is CAWSVRRGTNEKLFF. CDR3 coding DNA: TGTGCCTGGAGTGTACGTCGGGGGACGAATGAAAAACTGTTTTTT.

The chain carries TRBV4-2 and TRBJ1-1; TRBD1 matches 8 bases. This CDR3 comprises 15 residues. Per the germline V gene, CDR1 is LGHNA and CDR2 is YNFKEQ. Trimming at V came to 8 bases and at J to 1 base, leaving 9 bases not matched to a gene. Here the CDR3 reads CASLSGQAQNTEAFF. The CDR3 coding sequence is TGTGCCAGCCTCTCGGGACAGGCCCAGAACACTGAAGCTTTCTTT.

The chain is built from TRBV24-1 and TRBJ2-1; 7 bases match TRBD2. CDR1 and CDR2 from the germline V gene are KGHDR and SFDVKD. The CDR3 extends over 13 amino acids. The V segment lost 5 bases and the J segment 9 bases; nucleotides outside the gene matches: 6. The CDR3 DNA is TGTGCCACCAGTGCCAGCGGGGTTGTTGAGCAGTTCTTC. The encoded protein is CATSASGVVEQFF.

The chain employs TRBV6-2 or TRBV6-3 and TRBJ2-2; 7 positions match TRBD2. Germline V CDR1 and CDR2: MNHEY, SVGEGT. V was clipped by 0 bases and J by 12 bases; unmatched bases: 7. This CDR3 spans 14 amino acids. CDR3 amino acids: CASSYSTSSAQLFF. The DNA of the CDR3 is TGTGCCAGCAGTTACTCGACTAGCTCGGCACAGCTGTTTTTT.

This chain links TRBV11-2 with TRBJ2-1, with no clear D. V shed 5 bases and J shed 10 bases, with 12 bases lying between them. Germline CDR1 reads SGHAT; CDR2 reads FQNNGV. This CDR3 has 12 amino acids. The CDR3 DNA sequence: TGTGCCAGCAGCCAAAATAGAGGCGAGCAGTTCTTC. Encoded protein: CASSQNRGEQFF.

In its sample, this clone was seen once. The chain has TRBV6-1 and TRBJ2-1; no reliable D call. Germline values: CDR1 MNHNS, CDR2 SASEGT. V lost 2 bases and J 7 bases, leaving 12 bases between the germline ends. This CDR3 comprises 14 residues. The CDR3 region is CASSERAERNEQFF. The CDR3 DNA is TGTGCCAGCAGTGAACGAGCAGAGCGAAATGAGCAGTTCTTC.